Below are 2 T cell receptor beta chains sequenced from a single sample in a study of response to subunit inactivated influenza vaccine. Using its own MiXCR run on the RT-PCR reads, TCRdb lists one record per CDR3 protein. Seen here are fewer than 800,000 distinct CDR3 sequences, around 16% observed once, and the top ten hold 11%. The sample here was PBMCs from blood, taken approximately 12 days after vaccination. The origin of the receptors is a man aged 50 to 60 who received an inactivated influenza vaccine.

V usage is TRBV20-1 and J usage is TRBJ1-5, with 7 bases matching TRBD1. CDR3 length: 17 amino acids. After removal of 0 bases from V and 0 bases from J, the junction contained 8 bases not matched to a gene. Germline V CDR1 and CDR2: DFQATT, SNEGSKA (reference sequence). CDR3 sequence: CSARDPGQRYSNQPQHF. The CDR3 DNA reads TGCAGTGCTAGAGATCCGGGACAGAGATATAGCAATCAGCCCCAGCATTTT.

This clonotype was seen a handful of times. The chain uses TRBV25-1 and TRBJ2-5; D might be TRBD1 (6 bases). The CDR3 length is 12 residues. Germline CDR1 MGHDK, CDR2 SYGVNS. Trimming stripped 10 bases from V and 5 bases from J, with 14 bases between. Here the CDR3 reads CATQGTGETQYF. The DNA for the CDR3 is TGTGCCACCCAGGGGACGGGGGAGACCCAGTACTTC.